The entry that follows covers one T cell receptor (beta chain) sequence. Its antigen has not been determined. Base qualities are missing; no much larger clone stands one base away. After removal of 8 bases from V and 5 bases from J, the junction retains 10 bases not matched to a gene. CDR1 and CDR2, per the germline V gene (reference sequence), are MNHNY and SVGAGI. Its CDR3 holds 15 amino acids, cysteine through phenylalanine. Just the 45-base CDR3 DNA is kept, in frame starting at base 1. TCRbeta CDR3 regions were amplified from genomic DNA by means of the immunoSEQ Assay, a bias-controlled multiplex PCR. From the authors' description of their analysis: Nucleated cell counts per sample were estimated from amplification of reference gene primers within the assay. Sequence reads were collapsed and filtered to measure the absolute abundance of every unique TCRbeta CDR3 rearrangement. Productive Simpson clonality was computed per sample as the square root of Simpson's diversity index over productive rearrangements. Not all clones reach the TCRdb copy of this immuneACCESS table, which keeps in-frame sequences only. Checked studies attribute under half of the gap to unresolved V genes and leave the rest unexplained. Clone size and V and J calls were adopted from that table, with D and trimming inferred from the DNA. The sample table shows about 420,000 clones, and around nine tenths are seen once. The top ten constitute 0.7% to 0.85% of the sample.

This specimen comes from a study of blood T cell repertoires in COVID-19 (dated by TCRdb to 2019 to 2021). General notes on the study: Collaborator samples came from the United States, Italy and Spain and covered acute and convalescent phases of COVID-19. The prospective study material was composed of cDNA or gDNA derived from T cells, B-cell-depleted T cells, or PBMCs. Subjects who had been exposed to COVID-19, were actively infected with it, or had recovered from it provided the deeply sampled blood TCRbeta repertoires that made up the dataset. The samples were drawn from the first 160 participants of the ongoing ImmuneRACE study and from more than 1,000 subjects provided by 6 global collaborators. The repertoires were released in a freely available public database intended as a resource for research on the immune response to SARS-CoV-2. A de-identified subject ID, COVID-19 status, age in years and sex were almost always included in the sample metadata. Where available, HLA class I and class II types were obtained from metadata supplied by the sample provider rather than from assay-based typing. General findings and caveats noted by the study authors: How much clinical and demographic metadata was included differed by source and by participant, and the metadata was provided uncurated.

One collaborating source in Seattle enrolled patients during active infection and followed them longitudinally through the course of disease. Whole blood was collected in K2EDTA tubes by collaborating institutions according to the institutions' own protocols. For TCRbeta analysis, collaborators shipped samples in one of three forms: frozen whole blood, isolated PBMCs, or DNA extracted from either of those sample types. Recombination linked TRBV6-6 to TRBJ1-1; 11 of the junction bases match TRBD1. Sequencing was carried out using peripheral blood. The TCR sequence derives from a man aged 18 to 35 with COVID-19, enrolled during active disease. The DNA sequence is TGTGCCAGCCGAGGACAGGGGGCTCGGGGGACTGAAGCTTTCTTT. It translates to CASRGQGARGTEAFF.